The 19 T cell receptor beta chains below come from one sample, sequenced in a study of cytomegalovirus exposure and HLA in healthy donors. The PCR employed 60 Vbeta primers together with 13 Jbeta primers. Measured with immunoSEQ multiplex PCR; TCRdb has only the in-frame clones, and not every one. The table includes 90,000 to 150,000 clones, 74% detected once. Sequenced material: PBMCs. The source is a human donor in good health.

The V call is TRBV6-5, the J call TRBJ1-4, with TRBD1 as a possible D gene (6 bases). CDR3 size: 15 residues. In germline, CDR1 is MNHEY, CDR2 SVGAGI. Trimming shortened V by 6 bases and J by 7 bases, and 18 bases separated the two germline ends. The CDR3 DNA follows: TGTGCCAGCAGGCCTCGGGGAGGGGGAGGTGAAAAACTGTTTTTT. It yields the protein CASRPRGGGGEKLFF.

This rearrangement joins TRBV5-4 to TRBJ2-1, with 10 bases identical to TRBD2. Germline V CDR1 and CDR2: SGHNT, YYREEE (reference sequence). V lost 0 bases to trimming and J lost 7 bases; unmatched junction nucleotides: 7. This CDR3 has 16 residues. The CDR3 nucleotides read TGTGCCAGCAGCTTGGGAGGACTAGCGGCCATTAATGAGCAGTTCTTC. This codes for CASSLGGLAAINEQFF.

The DNA of the CDR3 is TGTGCCAGTAGTGGACAATCACTTAGCAATCAGCCCCAGCATTTT. It encodes CASSGQSLSNQPQHF. The chain employs TRBV19 and TRBJ1-5, with D possibly being TRBD1 (5 bases). CDR3 length equals 15 residues. CDR1 and CDR2 from the germline V gene are LNHDA and SQIVND (reference sequence). V was clipped by 5 bases and J by 0 bases, with 11 bases between them.

This chain links TRBV4-2 with TRBJ2-2; 10 positions match TRBD2. CDR3 size: 18 residues. V lost 8 bases, J lost 0 bases, and 12 bases stayed unmatched. Germline V gene sequence: CDR1 LGHNA, CDR2 YNFKEQ. CDR3 nucleotides: TGTGCCAGCTCCCCGGCGAGCGGGGGGGCAGCGAACACCGGGGAGCTGTTTTTT. Amino acids: CASSPASGGAANTGELFF.

The V gene is TRBV28, the J gene TRBJ2-1; 9 nucleotides line up with TRBD2. The V and J ends lost 3 bases and 7 bases, in that order; junction bases with no gene match: 16. CDR1 is MDHEN, CDR2 SYDVKM, per germline. The CDR3 extends over 18 amino acids. CDR3 nucleotide sequence: TGTGCCAGCAGTTTCGGGGGCGCTAGCGGGGAGCTTGGGAATGAGCAGTTCTTC. Protein product: CASSFGGASGELGNEQFF.

The V call is TRBV2, the J call TRBJ2-7; 7 nucleotides agree with TRBD1. V dropped 4 bases and J dropped 7; count of bases not matched to a gene: 10. Germline V gives CDR1 SNHLY, CDR2 FYNNEI. This CDR3 has 14 amino acids. This chain's CDR3 is CASSVGQGVREQYF. The CDR3 DNA reads as TGTGCCAGCAGTGTGGGGCAGGGGGTACGTGAGCAGTACTTC.

The genes are TRBV10-2 and TRBJ1-1, with D possibly TRBD1 on 6 matching bases. This CDR3 is 15 amino acids long. Germline V gene lookup returns CDR1 WSHSY and CDR2 SAAADI. V was shortened by 0 bases and J by 5 bases, with 13 bases between the two germline ends. In DNA, the CDR3 is TGCGCCAGCAGTGAGTCCCCGACAGGCGGTACTGAAGCTTTCTTT. This gives the protein CASSESPTGGTEAFF.

CDR3 in DNA: TGTGCCAGCATGATAGCGGGGGAGGACAGAAATGAGCAGTTCTTC. Its protein is CASMIAGEDRNEQFF. The chain employs TRBV28 and TRBJ2-1; 9 bases agree with TRBD2. V gave up 7 bases and J gave up 7 bases; unmatched junction bases: 11. Germline CDR1 and CDR2: MDHEN and SYDVKM. CDR3 length equals 15 residues.

This rearrangement joins TRBV7-9 to TRBJ1-4; TRBD1 aligns across 8 bases. CDR1 SEHNR and CDR2 FQNEAQ come from the germline V gene (reference sequence). The CDR3 loop spans 15 amino acids. The V and J ends lost 4 bases and 4 bases, in that order; junction bases with no gene match: 5. The CDR3 loop is CASSSGQGHNEKLFF. CDR3 sequence (DNA): TGTGCCAGCAGCTCCGGACAGGGACATAATGAAAAACTGTTTTTT.

This chain joins TRBV19 and TRBJ2-5, with 13 bases aligning to TRBD2. The CDR3 has 15 residues. In germline, CDR1 is LNHDA, CDR2 SQIVND (reference sequence). The ends lost 6 bases at V and 3 bases at J; junction bases unmatched: 4. In DNA form, the CDR3 reads TGTGCCAGTAGAACTAGCGGGGGGGCCGAAGAGACCCAGTACTTC. Protein product: CASRTSGGAEETQYF.

The V call is TRBV30, the J call TRBJ1-3; D call uncertain. Germline CDR1 is GTSNPN and CDR2 is SVGIG (reference sequence). The CDR3 length is 16 residues. Trimming shortened V by 3 bases and J by 0 bases, and 15 bases separated the two germline ends. The CDR3 is CAWREKGAGSGNTIYF. CDR3 nucleotide sequence: TGTGCCTGGAGGGAAAAAGGAGCCGGCTCTGGAAACACCATATATTTT.

The chain recombines TRBV10-2 with TRBJ2-3; D is perhaps TRBD2 (6 bases). Germline values: CDR1 WSHSY, CDR2 SAAADI. The length of the CDR3 is 15 residues. Trimming pared 4 bases from V and 3 bases from J, leaving 14 bases between. CDR3: CASSGTGVGTDTQYF. The CDR3 coding sequence is TGCGCCAGCAGTGGGACGGGAGTGGGGACAGATACGCAGTATTTT.

This sequence joins TRBV5-1 and TRBJ2-1; a possible D gene is TRBD1 (5 bases). The germline gives CDR1 SGHRS, CDR2 YFSETQ. V lost 0 bases and J lost 9, with 16 bases in between. The CDR3 consists of 15 residues. In nucleotides, the CDR3 is TGCGCCAGCAGCTTGGGGCAGGGCTCCCAGGGTGAGCAGTTCTTC. Residues: CASSLGQGSQGEQFF.

The chain is built from TRBV11-3 and TRBJ2-3; D gene ambiguous. CDR3 length: 12 residues. Between the trimmed V and J ends, which lost 8 bases and 2 bases, there was a span of 8 bases. Germline V gives CDR1 SGHNT, CDR2 YENEEA. The CDR3 loop is CASSGYTDTQYF. The CDR3 region has the DNA TGTGCCAGCTCGGGTTACACAGATACGCAGTATTTT.

This clone has only a few counts. V gene TRBV27 combines with J gene TRBJ1-5, with 9 positions matching TRBD1. The CDR3 covers 17 residues. Losses at the gene ends were 5 bases for V and 1 base for J; bases not matched to a gene: 9. Germline lookup yields CDR1 MNHEY and CDR2 SMNVEV (reference sequence). The CDR3 bases are TGTGCCAGCAGTATGAGACAGGGGGATCGGAGCAATCAGCCCCAGCATTTT. Its protein is CASSMRQGDRSNQPQHF.

This clone was observed once. The chain couples TRBV29-1 to TRBJ2-5; 8 positions match TRBD2. The end of the DNA aligns better with TRBJ2-7, so the J call may be wrong. The CDR3 runs 16 residues. Germline values: CDR1 SQVTM, CDR2 ANQGSEA. CDR3 region: CSVGWGLAGSSYEQYF. CDR3 sequence (DNA): TGCAGCGTTGGGTGGGGTTTAGCGGGGAGCTCCTACGAGCAGTACTTC.

This clone was seen a handful of times. This chain connects TRBV7-7 to TRBJ2-5; D is ambiguous. The CDR3 runs 13 residues. The V end lost 1 base, the J end lost 3 bases, and 6 bases lay between the germline ends. CDR1 and CDR2 (germline): SSHAT, FNYEAQ (reference sequence). In DNA form, the CDR3 reads TGTGCCAGCAGCTTAGGAGTCGAAGAGACCCAGTACTTC. Translation gives CASSLGVEETQYF. The entire variable domain, with the rest obtained from reference TRBV7-7 and TRBJ2-5, is as follows: GAGVSQSPRYKVTKRGQDVTLRCDPISSHATLYWYQQALGQGPEFLTYFNYEAQPDKSGLPSDRFSAERPEGSISTLTIQRTEQRDSAMYRCASSLGVEETQYFGPGTRLLVL.

This clone was detected only once. The V gene is TRBV7-9, the J gene TRBJ2-3, with 9 bases identical to TRBD1. With 6 bases clipped from V and 7 bases from J, the junction kept 8 bases outside the gene matches. Germline V gives CDR1 SEHNR, CDR2 FQNEAQ (reference sequence). The CDR3 length is 14 residues. CDR3 DNA: TGTGCCAGCAGTTCTGGACAGGGGAAATATACGCAGTATTTT. Protein: CASSSGQGKYTQYF.

The rearrangement uses TRBV7-2 and TRBJ1-5; 7 nucleotides line up with TRBD1. Per the germline V gene, CDR1 is SGHTA and CDR2 is FQGNSA. The CDR3 extends over 14 amino acids. V was pared by 4 bases and J by 6 bases, with 6 bases of the junction left unmatched. CDR3 in DNA: TGTGCCAGCAGCTCCCGACAGGGTGGTCAGCCCCAGCATTTT. This sequence encodes CASSSRQGGQPQHF.